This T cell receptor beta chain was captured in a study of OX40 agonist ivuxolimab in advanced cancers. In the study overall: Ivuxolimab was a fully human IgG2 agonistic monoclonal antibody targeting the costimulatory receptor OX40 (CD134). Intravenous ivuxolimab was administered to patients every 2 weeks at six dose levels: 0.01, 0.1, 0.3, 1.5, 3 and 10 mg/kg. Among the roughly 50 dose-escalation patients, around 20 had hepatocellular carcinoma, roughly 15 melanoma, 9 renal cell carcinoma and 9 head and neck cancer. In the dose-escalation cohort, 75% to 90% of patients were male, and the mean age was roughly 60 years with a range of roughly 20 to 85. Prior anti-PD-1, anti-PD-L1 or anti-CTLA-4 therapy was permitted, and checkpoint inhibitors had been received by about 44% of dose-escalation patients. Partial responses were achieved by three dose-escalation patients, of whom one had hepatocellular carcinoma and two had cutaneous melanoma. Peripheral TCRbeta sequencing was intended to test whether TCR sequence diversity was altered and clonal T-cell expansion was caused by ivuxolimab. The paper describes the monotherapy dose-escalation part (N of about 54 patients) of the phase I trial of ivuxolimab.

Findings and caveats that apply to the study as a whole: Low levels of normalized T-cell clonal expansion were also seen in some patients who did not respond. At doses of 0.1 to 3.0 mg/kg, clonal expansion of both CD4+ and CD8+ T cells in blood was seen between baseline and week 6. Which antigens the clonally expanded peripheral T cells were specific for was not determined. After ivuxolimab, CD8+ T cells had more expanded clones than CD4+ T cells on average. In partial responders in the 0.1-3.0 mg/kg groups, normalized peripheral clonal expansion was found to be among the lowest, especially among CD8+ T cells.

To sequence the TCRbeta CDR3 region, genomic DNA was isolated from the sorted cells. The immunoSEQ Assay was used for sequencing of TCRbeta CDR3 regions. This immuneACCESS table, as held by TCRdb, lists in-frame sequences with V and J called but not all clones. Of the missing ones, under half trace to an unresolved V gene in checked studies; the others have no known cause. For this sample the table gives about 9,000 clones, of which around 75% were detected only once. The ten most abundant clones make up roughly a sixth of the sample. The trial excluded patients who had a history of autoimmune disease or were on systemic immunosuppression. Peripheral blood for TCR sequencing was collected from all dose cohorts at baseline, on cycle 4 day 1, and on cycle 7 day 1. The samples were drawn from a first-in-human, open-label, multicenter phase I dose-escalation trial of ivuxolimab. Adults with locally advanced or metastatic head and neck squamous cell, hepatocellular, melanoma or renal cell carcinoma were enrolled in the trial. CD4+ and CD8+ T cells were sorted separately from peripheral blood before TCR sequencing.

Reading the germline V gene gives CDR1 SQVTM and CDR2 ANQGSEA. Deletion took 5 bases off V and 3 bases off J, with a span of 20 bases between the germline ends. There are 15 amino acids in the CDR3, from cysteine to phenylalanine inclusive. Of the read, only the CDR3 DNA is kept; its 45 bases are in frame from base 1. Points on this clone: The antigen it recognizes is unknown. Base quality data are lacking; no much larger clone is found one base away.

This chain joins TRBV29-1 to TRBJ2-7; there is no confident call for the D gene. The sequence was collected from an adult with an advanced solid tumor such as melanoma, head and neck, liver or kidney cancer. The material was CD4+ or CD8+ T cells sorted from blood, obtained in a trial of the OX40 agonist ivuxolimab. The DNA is TGCAGCGTTTCAAACGGCGTAGGGATGAACTACGAGCAGTACTTC. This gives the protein CSVSNGVGMNYEQYF.